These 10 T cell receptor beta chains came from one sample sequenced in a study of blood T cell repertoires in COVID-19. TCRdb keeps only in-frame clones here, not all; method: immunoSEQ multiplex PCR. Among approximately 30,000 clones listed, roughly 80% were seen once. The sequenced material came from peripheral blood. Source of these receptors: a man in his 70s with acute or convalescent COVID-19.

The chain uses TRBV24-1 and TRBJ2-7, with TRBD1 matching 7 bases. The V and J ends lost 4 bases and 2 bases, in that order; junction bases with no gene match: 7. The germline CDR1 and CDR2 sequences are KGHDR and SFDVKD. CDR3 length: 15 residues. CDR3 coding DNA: TGTGCCACCAGTGACCCTCGGGACAGAACCTACGAGCAGTACTTC. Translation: CATSDPRDRTYEQYF.

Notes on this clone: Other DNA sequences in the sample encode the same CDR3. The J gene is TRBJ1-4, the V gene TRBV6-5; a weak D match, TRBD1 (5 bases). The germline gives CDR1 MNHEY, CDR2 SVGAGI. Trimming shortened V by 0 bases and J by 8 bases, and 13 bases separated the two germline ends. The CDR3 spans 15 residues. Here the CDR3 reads CASSYSRQGQEKLFF. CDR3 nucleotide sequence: TGTGCCAGCAGTTACTCGCGTCAGGGTCAGGAAAAACTGTTTTTT.

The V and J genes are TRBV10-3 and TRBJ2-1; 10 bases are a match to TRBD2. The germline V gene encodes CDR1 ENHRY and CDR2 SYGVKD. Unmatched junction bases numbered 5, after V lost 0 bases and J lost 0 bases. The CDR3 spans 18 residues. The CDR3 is CAISESILAGASYNEQFF. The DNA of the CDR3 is TGTGCCATCAGTGAGTCGATTCTAGCGGGGGCCTCCTACAATGAGCAGTTCTTC.

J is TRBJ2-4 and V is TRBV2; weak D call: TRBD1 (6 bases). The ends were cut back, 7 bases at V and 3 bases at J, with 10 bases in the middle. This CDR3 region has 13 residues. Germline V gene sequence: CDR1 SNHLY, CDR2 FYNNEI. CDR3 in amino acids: CASTRDNKNIQYF. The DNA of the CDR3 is TGTGCCAGCACCCGGGACAACAAAAACATTCAGTACTTC. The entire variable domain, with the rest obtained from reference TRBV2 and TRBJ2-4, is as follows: EPEVTQTPSHQVTQMGQEVILRCVPISNHLYFYWYRQILGQKVEFLVSFYNNEISEKSEIFDDQFSVERPDGSNFTLKIRSTKLEDSAMYFCASTRDNKNIQYFGAGTRLSVL.

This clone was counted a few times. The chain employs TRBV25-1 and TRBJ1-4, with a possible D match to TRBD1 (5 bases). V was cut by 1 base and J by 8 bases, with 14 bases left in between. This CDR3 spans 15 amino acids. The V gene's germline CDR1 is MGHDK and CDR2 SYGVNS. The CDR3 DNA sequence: TGTGCCAGCAGTGAATCCCAGGGTATTGGGGAAAAACTGTTTTTT. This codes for CASSESQGIGEKLFF.

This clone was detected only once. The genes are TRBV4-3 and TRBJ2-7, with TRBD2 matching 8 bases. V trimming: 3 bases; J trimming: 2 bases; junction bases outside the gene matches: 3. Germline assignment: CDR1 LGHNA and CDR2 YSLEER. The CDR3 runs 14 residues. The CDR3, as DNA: TGCGCCAGCAGCCACAGCGGGAGAGCCTACGAGCAGTACTTC. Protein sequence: CASSHSGRAYEQYF.

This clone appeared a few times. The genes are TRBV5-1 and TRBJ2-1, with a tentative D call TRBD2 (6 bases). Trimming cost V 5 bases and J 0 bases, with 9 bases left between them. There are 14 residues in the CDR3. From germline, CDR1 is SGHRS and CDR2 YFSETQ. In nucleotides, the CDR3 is TGCGCCAGCAGAGGAGGGAGCTCCTACAATGAGCAGTTCTTC. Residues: CASRGGSSYNEQFF.

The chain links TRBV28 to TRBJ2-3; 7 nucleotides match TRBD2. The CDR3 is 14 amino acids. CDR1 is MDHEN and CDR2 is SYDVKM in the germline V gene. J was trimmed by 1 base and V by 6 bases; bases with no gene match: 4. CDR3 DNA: TGTGCCAGCAGCCCGGGAGGTGGCACAGATACGCAGTATTTT. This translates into CASSPGGGTDTQYF. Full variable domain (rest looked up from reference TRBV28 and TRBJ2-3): DVKVTQSSRYLVKRTGEKVFLECVQDMDHENMFWYRQDPGLGLRLIYFSYDVKMKEKGDIPEGYSVSREKKERFSLILESASTNQTSMYLCASSPGGGTDTQYFGPGTRLTVL.

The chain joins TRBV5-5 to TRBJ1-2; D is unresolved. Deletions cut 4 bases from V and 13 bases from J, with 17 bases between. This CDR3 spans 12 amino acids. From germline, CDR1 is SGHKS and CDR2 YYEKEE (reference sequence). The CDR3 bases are TGTGCCAGCAGCATAAATGAGCCCACCCCCACCTTC. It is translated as CASSINEPTPTF.

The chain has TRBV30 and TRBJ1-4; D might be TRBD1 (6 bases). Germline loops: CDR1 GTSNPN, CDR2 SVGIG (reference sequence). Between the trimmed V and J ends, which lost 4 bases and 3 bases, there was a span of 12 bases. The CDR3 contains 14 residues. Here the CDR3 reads CAWNRQASNEKLFF. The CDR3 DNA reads TGTGCCTGGAACCGACAGGCCTCTAATGAAAAACTGTTTTTT.